This entry features one TCR beta chain sequence. It lacks a known antigen. Base qualities are missing; no much larger clone stands one base away. This specimen comes from a study of blood T cell repertoires in COVID-19 (dated by TCRdb to the early 2020s). In the study overall: Samples from collaborators originated in the United States, Italy and Spain and spanned both the acute and convalescent phases of COVID-19. The material from the prospective study consisted of cDNA or gDNA derived from T cells, B-cell-depleted T cells, or PBMCs. Deeply sampled blood TCRbeta repertoires from subjects exposed to, actively infected with, or recovered from COVID-19 were included in the dataset. The repertoires were released in a freely available public database intended as a resource for research on the immune response to SARS-CoV-2. Samples were obtained from the ongoing ImmuneRACE study (first 160 participants) and from 1,000 to 1,500 subjects provided by 6 global collaborators. The sample metadata nearly always contained a de-identified subject ID, COVID-19 status, age in years and sex. Where available, HLA class I and class II types were obtained from metadata supplied by the sample provider rather than from assay-based typing. Study-wide conclusions, independent of this receptor: How much clinical and demographic metadata was included differed by source and by participant, and the metadata was provided uncurated.

Participants in the prospective study were aged about 18 to 90 years, lived in 24 United States geographic areas, and enrolled through a virtual design. In the prospective study, cohorts were assigned on the basis of participant-reported clinical history obtained from a screening survey and a study questionnaire. In the prospective study, whole blood, serum and a nasopharyngeal or oropharyngeal swab were collected from each participant by mobile phlebotomists. Participants in the prospective study had the option to provide additional blood draws and questionnaires over a roughly 2-month period. Before DNA extraction, prospective study blood samples were shipped either frozen or at room temperature. TCRbeta CDR3 regions were amplified from genomic DNA by means of the immunoSEQ Assay, a bias-controlled multiplex PCR. The study's processing was this. Within the assay, amplification of reference gene primers was used to estimate how many nucleated cells each sample contained. Sequence reads were collapsed and filtered to measure the absolute abundance of every unique TCRbeta CDR3 rearrangement. Productive Simpson clonality was computed per sample as the square root of Simpson's diversity index over productive rearrangements. TCRdb stores this immuneACCESS table with in-frame sequences only. Part of the clones is absent; in the studies checked, under half of the shortfall reflects unresolved V genes, and no reason is known for the rest. The D gene and trimming were derived from the DNA, and the V and J assignments and clone size from that table. Present in this sample are roughly 420,000 clones, approximately 87% of which were seen just once. 0.95% to 1% of the sample belongs to the ten largest clones.

Reading from cysteine to phenylalanine, the CDR3 counts 16 amino acids. CDR3 DNA only is kept here, 48 bases in frame from base 1. From a lookup of the germline V gene, CDR1 and CDR2 are MDHEN and SYDVKM. V loses 3 bases at its end and J loses 2 bases; junction bases beyond the gene matches: 6. Recombination linked TRBV28 to TRBJ2-7, and 11 junctional nucleotides match TRBD2. The material sequenced was PBMCs or T cells enriched from blood (not recorded which). The sequence derives from a woman in her 30s with acute COVID-19. The encoded CDR3 is CASSLQTSGGPYEQYF. The sequence in DNA is TGTGCCAGCAGTTTGCAAACTAGCGGGGGCCCCTACGAGCAGTACTTC. Extended through the reference TRBV28 and TRBJ2-7 proteins, this CDR3 yields the full variable domain: DVKVTQSSRYLVKRTGEKVFLECVQDMDHENMFWYRQDPGLGLRLIYFSYDVKMKEKGDIPEGYSVSREKKERFSLILESASTNQTSMYLCASSLQTSGGPYEQYFGPGTRLTVT.